Following are 25 T cell receptor beta chains from one sample sequenced in a study of shared clonotypes between healthy human individuals. Sequencing used immunoSEQ multiplex PCR; TCRdb keeps in-frame clones, though not all of them. In the table there are some 2,400,000 clones, approximately 96% of which are singletons. Sequencing was performed on naive CD4+ T cells sorted from blood. Subset described: CD45RA+ positively selected. These TCRs come from a man between 18 and 35 years old in good health.

This clone was detected only once. Additional DNA sequences in this sample encode the identical CDR3. The rearrangement links TRBV7-8 to TRBJ1-6; no clear D. Looked up from germline, CDR1 is SGHVS and CDR2 is FQNEAQ. The CDR3 length is 14 residues. V lost 1 base to trimming and J lost 7 bases, with 8 bases between them. The chain's CDR3 is CASSLGQRNSPLHF. In DNA form, the CDR3 reads TGTGCCAGCAGCTTAGGGCAGAGGAATTCACCCCTCCACTTT.

V and J are TRBV5-1 and TRBJ1-2; TRBD1 aligns across 9 bases. Per the germline V gene, CDR1 is SGHRS and CDR2 is YFSETQ. V lost 3 bases to trimming and J lost 6 bases; unmatched junction nucleotides: 6. The CDR3 covers 14 residues. The CDR3 protein is CASSSPGQGHGYTF. In nucleotides, the CDR3 is TGCGCCAGCAGCTCACCGGGACAGGGTCATGGCTACACCTTC.

This chain uses TRBV7-3 with TRBJ1-3; no clear D gene. Germline CDR1 is SGHTA and CDR2 is FQGTGA. The CDR3 runs to 13 residues. Between the trimmed V and J ends, which lost 2 bases and 4 bases, there was a span of 6 bases. In DNA form, the CDR3 reads TGTGCCAGCAGCTTACAGAAGGGAAACACCATATATTTT. Amino acid sequence: CASSLQKGNTIYF.

About this clone itself: The same CDR3 also results from other DNA sequences found in this sample. This rearrangement joins TRBV29-1 to TRBJ2-3, with D unresolved. Trimming removed 2 bases from V and 0 bases from J, with 6 bases in between. CDR1 and CDR2 from the germline V gene are SQVTM and ANQGSEA. The CDR3 totals 13 residues. The CDR3 loop is CSVETGSTDTQYF. The CDR3 DNA reads TGCAGCGTTGAAACTGGAAGCACAGATACGCAGTATTTT.

This chain links TRBV9 with TRBJ1-6; the D gene is possibly TRBD1 (6 bases). The CDR3 extends over 13 amino acids. The germline V and J ends were trimmed by 3 bases and 8 bases, with 9 bases remaining between them. Germline values: CDR1 SGDLS, CDR2 YYNGEE. The CDR3 sequence: CASSEDSYSPLHF. The CDR3 coding sequence is TGTGCCAGCAGCGAGGACAGCTATTCACCCCTCCACTTT. Variable domain in full (rest from reference TRBV9 and TRBJ1-6): DSGVTQTPKHLITATGQRVTLRCSPRSGDLSVYWYQQSLDQGLQFLIQYYNGEERAKGNILERFSAQQFPDLHSELNLSSLELGDSALYFCASSEDSYSPLHFGNGTRLTVT.

The chain has TRBV29-1 and TRBJ1-2; the D gene is possibly TRBD1 (6 bases). CDR3 length: 14 residues. V dropped 3 bases and J dropped 3 bases, with 14 bases sitting between them. Germline CDR1 reads SQVTM; CDR2 reads ANQGSEA. CDR3 nucleotide sequence: TGCAGCGTTGATTCCGGGGGCAGGGACTATGGCTACACCTTC. It translates to CSVDSGGRDYGYTF.

This clone has more than one count but fewer than ten. The chain joins TRBV10-1 to TRBJ2-7; D is uncertain. V gave up 3 bases and J gave up 6 bases, with 9 bases separating them. This CDR3 has 12 residues. CDR1 is WNHNN, CDR2 SYGVQD, per germline (reference sequence). For the CDR3, the DNA is TGCGCCAGCAGTGAAGGCTTTGGCGAGCAGTACTTC. It translates to CASSEGFGEQYF.

This rearrangement joins TRBV5-4 to TRBJ2-7; 8 positions match TRBD1. Germline CDR1 and CDR2: SGHNT and YYREEE (reference sequence). J lost 0 bases, V lost 4 bases, and 3 bases had no gene match. The CDR3 contains 14 residues. In nucleotides, the CDR3 is TGTGCCAGCAGCGCACAGGGGGTCTCCTACGAGCAGTACTTC. Protein: CASSAQGVSYEQYF. The variable domain in full, with the rest retrieved from reference TRBV5-4 and TRBJ2-7, is ETGVTQSPTHLIKTRGQQVTLRCSSQSGHNTVSWYQQALGQGPQFIFQYYREEENGRGNFPPRFSGLQFPNYSSELNVNALELDDSALYLCASSAQGVSYEQYFGPGTRLTVT.

This CDR3 reads CSAPLGAEQYF. The CDR3, as DNA: TGCAGTGCCCCACTAGGCGCCGAGCAGTACTTC. The chain is built from TRBV20-1 and TRBJ2-7, with D tentatively TRBD2 (5 bases). The CDR3 totals 11 residues. Germline CDR1 DFQATT, CDR2 SNEGSKA (reference sequence). With 6 bases removed from V and 6 bases from J, the gap between germline ends came to 12 bases.

With respect to this clone: This sample includes further DNA sequences coding for the same CDR3. The rearrangement joins TRBV5-1 to TRBJ2-5; the D gene is possibly TRBD2 (5 bases). This CDR3 has 13 residues. The germline CDR1 and CDR2 sequences are SGHRS and YFSETQ. Trimming stripped 5 bases from V and 5 bases from J, with 13 bases between. The DNA for the CDR3 is TGCGCCAGCAGTTCCGGGGTAGGGGAGACCCAGTACTTC. This translates into CASSSGVGETQYF.

The genes are TRBV21-1 and TRBJ2-2; TRBD1, the table's D call, was not compared with the DNA. TRBV21-1 is tagged as a pseudogene. The CDR3 totals 16 residues. Here the CDR3 reads CASSNSGTENTGELFF. The CDR3 nucleotides read TGTGCCAGCAGCAATTCCGGGACAGAGAACACCGGGGAGCTGTTTTTT.

The chain recombines TRBV5-8 with TRBJ2-1, with D possibly being TRBD1 (5 bases). Germline V gene sequence: CDR1 SGHTS, CDR2 YDEGEE. The CDR3 runs 14 residues. V gave up 1 base and J gave up 4 bases, with 9 bases separating them. The CDR3 region is CASSLRQIYNEQFF. CDR3 DNA sequence: TGTGCCAGCAGCTTGCGACAGATATACAATGAGCAGTTCTTC.

CDR3 residues: CASSQDGRGTEAFF. Written as DNA, the CDR3 is TGCGCCAGCAGCCAAGATGGTCGGGGCACTGAAGCTTTCTTT. V usage is TRBV4-1 and J usage is TRBJ1-1; D is undetermined. The CDR3 runs to 14 residues. V lost 0 bases to trimming and J lost 4 bases, with 9 bases between them. Germline CDR1 reads MGHRA; CDR2 reads YSYEKL.

This rearrangement joins TRBV5-4 to TRBJ2-7; D may be TRBD1 (6 bases). Germline CDR1 is SGHNT and CDR2 is YYREEE (reference sequence). The CDR3 length is 17 residues. V was shortened by 6 bases and J by 2 bases, with 24 bases between the two germline ends. CDR3 sequence (DNA): TGTGCCAGCATCCTCCTCGGGTTGGGGGCCATCGCCTACGAGCAGTACTTC. Its translation is CASILLGLGAIAYEQYF.

Details on this clone: The same CDR3 is also encoded by other DNA sequences in this sample. The chain combines TRBV7-2 with TRBJ2-3, with 7 bases matching TRBD2. With V trimmed by 1 base and J by 5 bases, 6 bases remained unmatched. The CDR3 spans 15 residues. Germline CDR1 SGHTA, CDR2 FQGNSA. CDR3 amino acids: CASSLVGGGRDTQYF. In DNA form, the CDR3 reads TGTGCCAGCAGCTTAGTGGGCGGGGGTAGAGATACGCAGTATTTT.

This clone was seen just once. The rearrangement uses TRBV4-1 and TRBJ2-5; D call uncertain. Trimming took off 1 base at V and 5 bases at J, with 8 bases between the two ends. CDR3 size: 13 residues. The germline V gene has CDR1 MGHRA and CDR2 YSYEKL. CDR3 amino acids: CASSQAQPETQYF. In nucleotides, the CDR3 is TGCGCCAGCAGCCAAGCGCAACCGGAGACCCAGTACTTC.

Note on this clone: Other DNA sequences in the sample encode the same CDR3. The V gene is TRBV30, the J gene TRBJ1-1; 9 bases match TRBD1. The V gene end was trimmed by 2 bases and the J gene end by 5 bases; junction bases not matched to a gene: 3. The CDR3 has 13 amino acids. The germline CDR1 and CDR2 sequences are GTSNPN and SVGIG (reference sequence). CDR3 in amino acids: CAWSPDRGTEAFF. The CDR3 DNA reads TGTGCCTGGAGTCCAGACAGGGGGACTGAAGCTTTCTTT.

As for this clone: The same CDR3 can be traced to other DNA sequences in this sample. The gene calls are TRBV2 and TRBJ1-5, with D uncertain. The V gene lost 2 bases and the J gene lost 1 base, with 9 bases spanning the gap. Germline V gene lookup returns CDR1 SNHLY and CDR2 FYNNEI. The CDR3 totals 15 residues. The CDR3: CASSERGLSNQPQHF. CDR3 nucleotide sequence: TGTGCCAGCAGTGAACGAGGATTGAGCAATCAGCCCCAGCATTTT.

The V gene is TRBV5-5, the J gene TRBJ1-4; the match to TRBD1 covers 8 bases. Germline CDR1 SGHKS, CDR2 YYEKEE (reference sequence). Trimming cost V 7 bases and J 5 bases; bases outside gene matches: 4. This CDR3 has 13 residues. For the CDR3, the DNA is TGTGCCAGCGGGGGACAGGAAAATGAAAAACTGTTTTTT. Amino acids: CASGGQENEKLFF.

V is TRBV2 and J is TRBJ2-1; 8 bases align to TRBD2. From germline, CDR1 is SNHLY and CDR2 FYNNEI. V shed 1 base, J shed 9 bases, and the junction held 8 bases outside the gene matches. This CDR3 comprises 15 residues. CDR3 DNA: TGTGCCAGCAGTGAAGAAGCGGGGGCGCGCCTTGAGCAGTTCTTC. It codes for CASSEEAGARLEQFF. Using reference TRBV2 and TRBJ2-1 for the parts outside the CDR3, the full variable domain is EPEVTQTPSHQVTQMGQEVILRCVPISNHLYFYWYRQILGQKVEFLVSFYNNEISEKSEIFDDQFSVERPDGSNFTLKIRSTKLEDSAMYFCASSEEAGARLEQFFGPGTRLTVL.

The rearrangement joins TRBV6-1 to TRBJ1-2, with D possibly being TRBD1 (5 bases). CDR3 length: 14 amino acids. In germline, CDR1 is MNHNS, CDR2 SASEGT. V lost 6 bases to trimming and J lost 7 bases, with 18 bases between them. CDR3 protein: CASRPTTVQSGYTF. The CDR3 nucleotides are TGTGCCAGCAGACCAACGACAGTCCAGAGTGGCTACACCTTC.

This clone appeared once. The rearrangement links TRBV5-1 to TRBJ2-2; 13 positions match TRBD2. The CDR3 is made up of 17 amino acids. V lost 0 bases to trimming and J lost 4 bases; unmatched junction nucleotides: 3. The germline CDR1 and CDR2 sequences are SGHRS and YFSETQ. As DNA, the CDR3 is TGCGCCAGCAGCTTGGGGACTAGCGGGAGAGGCACCGGGGAGCTGTTTTTT. Amino acids: CASSLGTSGRGTGELFF. Using reference TRBV5-1 and TRBJ2-2 for the parts outside the CDR3, the full variable domain is KAGVTQTPRYLIKTRGQQVTLSCSPISGHRSVSWYQQTPGQGLQFLFEYFSETQRNKGNFPGRFSGRQFSNSRSEMNVSTLELGDSALYLCASSLGTSGRGTGELFFGEGSRLTVL.

V usage is TRBV6-1 and J usage is TRBJ1-2; unclear D gene. Trimming pared 0 bases from V and 6 bases from J, leaving 5 bases between. The length of the CDR3 is 12 residues. Germline V CDR1 and CDR2: MNHNS, SASEGT. This CDR3 reads CASSEAPNGYTF. CDR3 in DNA: TGTGCCAGCAGTGAAGCCCCCAATGGCTACACCTTC.

The chain has TRBV11-3 and TRBJ1-1; possible D gene TRBD1, 5 bases. Trimming stripped 3 bases from V and 6 bases from J, with 11 bases between. The CDR3 is 13 residues long. CDR1 is SGHNT and CDR2 is YENEEA in the germline V gene. Here the CDR3 reads CASSLGEVSEAFF. Here the CDR3 DNA reads TGTGCCAGCAGCTTGGGGGAGGTTTCTGAAGCTTTCTTT.

This chain joins TRBV9 and TRBJ1-2; possibly TRBD1 for D (5 bases). The CDR3 consists of 16 residues. The germline V gene encodes CDR1 SGDLS and CDR2 YYNGEE. Trimming removed 3 bases at V and 4 bases at J, with 19 bases between. The CDR3 region is CASSDEGLRGGYGYTF. CDR3 DNA sequence: TGTGCCAGCAGCGACGAGGGACTTAGGGGAGGCTATGGCTACACCTTC.